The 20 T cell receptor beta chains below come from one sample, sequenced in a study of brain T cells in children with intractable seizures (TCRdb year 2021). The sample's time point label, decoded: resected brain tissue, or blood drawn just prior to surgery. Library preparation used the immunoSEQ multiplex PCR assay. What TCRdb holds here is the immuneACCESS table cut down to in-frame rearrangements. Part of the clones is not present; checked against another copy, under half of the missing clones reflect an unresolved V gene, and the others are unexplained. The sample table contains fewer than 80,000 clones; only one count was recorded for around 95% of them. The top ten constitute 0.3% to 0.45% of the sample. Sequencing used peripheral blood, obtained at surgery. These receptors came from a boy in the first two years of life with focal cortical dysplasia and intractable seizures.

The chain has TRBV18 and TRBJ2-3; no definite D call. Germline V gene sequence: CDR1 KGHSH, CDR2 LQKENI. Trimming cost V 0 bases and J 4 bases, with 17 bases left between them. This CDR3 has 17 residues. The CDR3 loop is CASSPPRHQKGPDTQYF. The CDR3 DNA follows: TGTGCCAGCTCACCACCCCGACACCAGAAAGGTCCAGATACGCAGTATTTT.

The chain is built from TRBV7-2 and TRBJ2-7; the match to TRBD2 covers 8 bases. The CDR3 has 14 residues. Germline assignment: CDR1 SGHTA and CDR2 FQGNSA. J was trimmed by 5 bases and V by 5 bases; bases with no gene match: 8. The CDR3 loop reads CASSLGLVADEQYF. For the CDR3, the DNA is TGTGCCAGCAGCCTGGGACTAGTTGCTGACGAGCAGTACTTC.

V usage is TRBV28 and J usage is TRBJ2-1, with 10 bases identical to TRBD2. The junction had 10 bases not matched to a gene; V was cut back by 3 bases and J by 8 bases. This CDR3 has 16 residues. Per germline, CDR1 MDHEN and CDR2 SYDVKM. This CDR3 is CASSFPSGRGVHEQFF. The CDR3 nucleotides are TGTGCCAGCAGTTTTCCCAGCGGGAGGGGGGTACATGAGCAGTTCTTC.

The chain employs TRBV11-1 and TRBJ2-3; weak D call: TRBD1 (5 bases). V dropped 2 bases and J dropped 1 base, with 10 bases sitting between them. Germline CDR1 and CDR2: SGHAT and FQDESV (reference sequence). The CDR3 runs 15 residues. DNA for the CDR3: TGTGCCAGCAGCTTACAGGGTCCCGGCACAGATACGCAGTATTTT. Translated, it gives CASSLQGPGTDTQYF.

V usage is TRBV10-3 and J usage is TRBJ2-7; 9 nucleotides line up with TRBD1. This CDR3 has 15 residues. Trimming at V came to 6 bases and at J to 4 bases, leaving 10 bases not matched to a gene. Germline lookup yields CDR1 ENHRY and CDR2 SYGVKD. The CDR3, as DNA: TGTGCCATCAGCGGCGGGTGGGACAGGGCTTACGAGCAGTACTTC. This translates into CAISGGWDRAYEQYF.

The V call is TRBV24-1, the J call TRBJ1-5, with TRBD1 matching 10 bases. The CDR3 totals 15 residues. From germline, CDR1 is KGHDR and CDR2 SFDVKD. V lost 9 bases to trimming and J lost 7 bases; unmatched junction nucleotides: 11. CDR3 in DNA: TGTGCCACCGGGGGGACAGGGGCCGGCAGCCAGCCCCAGCATTTT. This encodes CATGGTGAGSQPQHF.

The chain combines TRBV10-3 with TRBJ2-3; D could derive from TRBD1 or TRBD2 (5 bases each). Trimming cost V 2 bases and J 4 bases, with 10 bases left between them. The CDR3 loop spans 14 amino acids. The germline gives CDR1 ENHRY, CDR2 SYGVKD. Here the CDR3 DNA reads TGTGCCATCAGTGAGGGGGGAAACCCAGATACGCAGTATTTT. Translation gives CAISEGGNPDTQYF.

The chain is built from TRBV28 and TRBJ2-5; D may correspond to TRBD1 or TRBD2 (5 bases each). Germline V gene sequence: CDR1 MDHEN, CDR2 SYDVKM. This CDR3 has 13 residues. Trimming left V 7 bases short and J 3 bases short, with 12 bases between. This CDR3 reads CASKRRGEETQYF. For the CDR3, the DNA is TGTGCCAGCAAACGCCGAGGGGAAGAGACCCAGTACTTC.

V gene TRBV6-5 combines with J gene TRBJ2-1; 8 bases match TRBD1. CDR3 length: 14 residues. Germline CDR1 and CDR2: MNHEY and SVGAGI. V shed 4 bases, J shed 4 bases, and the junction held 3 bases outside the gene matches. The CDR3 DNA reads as TGTGCCAGCAGTTGGACAGGGCCTTACAATGAGCAGTTCTTC. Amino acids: CASSWTGPYNEQFF.

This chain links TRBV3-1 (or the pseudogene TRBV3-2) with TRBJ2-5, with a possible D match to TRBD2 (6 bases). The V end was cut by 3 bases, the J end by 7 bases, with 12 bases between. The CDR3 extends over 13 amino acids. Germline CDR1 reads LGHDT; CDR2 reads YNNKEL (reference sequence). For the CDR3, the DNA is TGTGCCAGCAGCCACCCCGGGGGAGGGACCCAGTACTTC. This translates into CASSHPGGGTQYF.

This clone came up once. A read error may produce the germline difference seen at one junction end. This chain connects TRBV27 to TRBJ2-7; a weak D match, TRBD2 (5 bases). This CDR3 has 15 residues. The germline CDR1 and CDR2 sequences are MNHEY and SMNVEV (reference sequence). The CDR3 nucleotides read TGTGCCAGCAGTTTATGGGCCCTAGCCTCCGACGAGCAGTACTTC. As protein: CASSLWALASDEQYF.

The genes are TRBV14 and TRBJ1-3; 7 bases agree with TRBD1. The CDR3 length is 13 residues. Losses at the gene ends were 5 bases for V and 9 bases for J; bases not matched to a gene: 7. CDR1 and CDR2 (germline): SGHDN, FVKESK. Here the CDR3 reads CASSYTGAITIYF. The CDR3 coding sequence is TGTGCCAGCAGCTATACAGGGGCGATCACCATATATTTT. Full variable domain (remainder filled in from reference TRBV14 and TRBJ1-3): EAGVTQFPSHSVIEKGQTVTLRCDPISGHDNLYWYRRVMGKEIKFLLHFVKESKQDESGMPNNRFLAERTGGTYSTLKVQPAELEDSGVYFCASSYTGAITIYFGEGSWLTVV.

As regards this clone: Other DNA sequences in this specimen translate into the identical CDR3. The CDR3 spells CASSVGNSPLHF. The CDR3 bases are TGTGCCAGCAGCGTAGGTAATTCACCCCTCCACTTT. The rearrangement joins TRBV9 to TRBJ1-6, with no clear D. Trimming stripped 0 bases from V and 6 bases from J, with 1 base between. Germline loops: CDR1 SGDLS, CDR2 YYNGEE. This CDR3 comprises 12 residues.

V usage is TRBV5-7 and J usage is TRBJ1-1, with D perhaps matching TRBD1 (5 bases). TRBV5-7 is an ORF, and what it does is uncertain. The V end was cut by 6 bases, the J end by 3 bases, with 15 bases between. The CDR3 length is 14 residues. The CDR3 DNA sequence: TGTGCCAGCATCATATCCCGGGGGTACACTGAAGCTTTCTTT. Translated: CASIISRGYTEAFF.

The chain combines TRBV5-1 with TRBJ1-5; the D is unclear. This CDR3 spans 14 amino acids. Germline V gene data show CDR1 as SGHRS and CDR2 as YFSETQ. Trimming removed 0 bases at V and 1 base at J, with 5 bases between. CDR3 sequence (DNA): TGCGCCAGCAGCTTGGGTGTAAGCAATCAGCCCCAGCATTTT. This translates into CASSLGVSNQPQHF.

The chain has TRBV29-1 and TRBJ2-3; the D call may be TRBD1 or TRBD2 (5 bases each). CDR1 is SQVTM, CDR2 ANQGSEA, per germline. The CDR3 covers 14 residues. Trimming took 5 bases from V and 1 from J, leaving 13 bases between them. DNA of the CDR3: TGCAGCGTTAGAAGGGGAGTGGGCACAGATACGCAGTATTTT. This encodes CSVRRGVGTDTQYF.

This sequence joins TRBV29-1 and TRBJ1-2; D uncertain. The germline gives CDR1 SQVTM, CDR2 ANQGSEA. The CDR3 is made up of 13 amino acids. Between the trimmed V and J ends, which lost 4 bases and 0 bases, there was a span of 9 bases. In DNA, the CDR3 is TGCAGCGTTGGGACCAGGACTAACTATGGCTACACCTTC. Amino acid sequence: CSVGTRTNYGYTF.

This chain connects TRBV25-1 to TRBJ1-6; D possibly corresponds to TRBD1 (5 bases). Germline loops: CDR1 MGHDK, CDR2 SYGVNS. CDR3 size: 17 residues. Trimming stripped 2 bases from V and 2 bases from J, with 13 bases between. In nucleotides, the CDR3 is TGTGCCAGCAGTGAACTGGAGGGGTTCACCTATAATTCACCCCTCCACTTT. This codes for CASSELEGFTYNSPLHF.

CDR3 sequence reads: CASSYRPTSSTDTQYF. Here the CDR3 DNA reads TGTGCCAGCAGCTACCGGCCGACCTCTAGCACAGATACGCAGTATTTT. V and J are TRBV5-4 and TRBJ2-3, with D uncertain. Germline V CDR1 and CDR2: SGHNT, YYREEE (reference sequence). The V end lost 3 bases, the J end lost 0 bases, and 14 bases lay between the germline ends. The CDR3 contains 16 residues.

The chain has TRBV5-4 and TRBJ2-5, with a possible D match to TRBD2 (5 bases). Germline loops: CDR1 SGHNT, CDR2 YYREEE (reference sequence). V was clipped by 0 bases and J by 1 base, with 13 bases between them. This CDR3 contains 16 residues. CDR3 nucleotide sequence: TGTGCCAGCAGCTTGGGGGTGTACCGGGGCCAAGAGACCCAGTACTTC. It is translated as CASSLGVYRGQETQYF. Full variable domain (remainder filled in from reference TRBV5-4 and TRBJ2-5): ETGVTQSPTHLIKTRGQQVTLRCSSQSGHNTVSWYQQALGQGPQFIFQYYREEENGRGNFPPRFSGLQFPNYSSELNVNALELDDSALYLCASSLGVYRGQETQYFGPGTRLLVL.